These T cell receptor beta chains were read from a single sample in a study of CD8+CD57+ T cells in acquired aplastic anemia. In TCRdb, the reads were re-called with MiXCR into one record per CDR3 protein. The sample has around 180,000 distinct CDR3 sequences, 55% to 75% seen once. The sequenced sample consisted of sorted CD4+, CD8+, or CD8+CD57+ T cells (not recorded which) from PBMCs. The receptors come from a human donor in good health. CDR3s include the opening cysteine and the closing phenylalanine or tryptophan. Fields, in order: J gene, clone size, CDR3 length, D gene, V gene, CDR3 protein, CDR3 DNA. D genes are given only for firm matches. Not all rows give a size; the values are once, few, many and, for expanded clones, a class.

>TRBJ1-6|once|17|.|TRBV7-3
CASSLGSSSAYNSPLHF
TGTGCCAGCAGCTTAGGATCTTCGAGTGCCTATAATTCACCCCTCCACTTT
>TRBJ1-3|.|13|.|TRBV29-1
CSVVGQHGNTIYF
TGCAGCGTTGTAGGTCAGCATGGAAACACCATATATTTT
>TRBJ2-3|few|13|TRBD1|TRBV29-1
CSATGGLTDTQYF
TGCAGCGCAACAGGGGGCCTCACAGATACGCAGTATTTT
>TRBJ2-3|many|12|TRBD2|TRBV19
CRLAGHADTQYF
TGTCGGCTAGCGGGGCATGCAGATACGCAGTATTTT
>TRBJ2-1|.|16|TRBD1|TRBV6-6
CASSKAGTGGYNEQFF
TGTGCCAGCAGTAAGGCCGGGACAGGGGGATACAATGAGCAGTTCTTC
>TRBJ1-2|many|14|.|TRBV11-2
CASSFGQPVYGYTF
TGTGCCAGCAGCTTCGGACAGCCCGTCTATGGCTACACCTTC
>TRBJ2-7|many|12|.|TRBV7-9
CASSLEYYEQYF
TGTGCCAGCAGCTTAGAGTACTACGAGCAGTACTTC
>TRBJ1-4|many|14|TRBD1|TRBV9
CASSVGTGDEKLFF
TGTGCCAGCAGCGTAGGAACAGGGGATGAAAAACTGTTTTTT
>TRBJ2-7|many|14|.|TRBV15
CATSRGAGAYEQYF
TGTGCCACCAGCCGGGGGGCGGGAGCCTACGAGCAGTACTTC
>TRBJ2-1|.|14|TRBD1|TRBV29-1
CSVDVTGSRYEQFF
TGCAGCGTTGATGTGACAGGGTCCCGCTATGAGCAGTTCTTC
>TRBJ1-1|many|13|.|TRBV5-1
CASSFEGSTEAFF
TGCGCCAGCAGCTTCGAGGGGAGCACTGAAGCTTTCTTT
>TRBJ2-7|many|15|TRBD2|TRBV15
CATSRDLAGGREQYF
TGTGCCACCAGCAGAGACCTAGCGGGAGGACGCGAGCAGTACTTC
>TRBJ1-1|many|12|.|TRBV6-4
CASSDGYTEAFF
TGTGCCAGCAGTGACGGGTACACTGAAGCTTTCTTT
>TRBJ1-1|.|16|.|TRBV20-1
CSARGVVWGLNTEAFF
TGCAGTGCTAGAGGTGTGGTATGGGGACTGAACACTGAAGCTTTCTTT
>TRBJ1-5|.|15|TRBD1|TRBV7-9
CASSSGQGGMEPQHF
TGTGCCAGCAGCTCCGGACAGGGTGGAATGGAGCCCCAGCATTTT
>TRBJ1-1|.|15|.|TRBV7-6
CASSLATGVNTEAFF
TGTGCCAGCAGCCTTGCGACAGGCGTGAACACTGAAGCTTTCTTT
>TRBJ1-2|.|16|TRBD1|TRBV7-2
CASSLEQGARTYGYTF
TGTGCCAGCAGCTTAGAACAGGGGGCACGGACCTATGGCTACACCTTC
>TRBJ1-1|.|13|.|TRBV19
CASSSGKNTEAFF
TGTGCCAGCAGTAGCGGGAAGAACACTGAAGCTTTCTTT
>TRBJ2-1|many|18|.|TRBV7-6
CASSFASGASYIYNEQFF
TGTGCCAGCAGCTTCGCATCGGGAGCCTCCTACATCTACAATGAGCAGTTCTTC
>TRBJ2-2|.|14|.|TRBV6-4
CASSDTGNTGELFF
TGTGCCAGCAGTGACACAGGGAACACCGGGGAGCTGTTTTTT
>TRBJ1-1|.|12|.|TRBV20-1
CSARGQDTEAFF
TGCAGTGCTAGAGGTCAGGACACTGAAGCTTTCTTT
>TRBJ2-5|.|12|.|TRBV7-2
CASSSRGGTQYF
TGTGCCAGCAGCTCCCGGGGCGGGACCCAGTACTTC
>TRBJ1-6|.|18|TRBD1|TRBV20-1
CSARDWGRDSSYNSPLHF
TGCAGTGCTAGAGATTGGGGCAGGGACAGCTCCTATAATTCACCCCTCCACTTT
>TRBJ2-3|.|20|TRBD2|TRBV6-1
CASRRQNFGTSGEGTDTQYF
TGTGCCAGCAGACGACAGAACTTTGGGACTAGCGGGGAGGGCACAGATACGCAGTATTTT
>TRBJ1-1|.|15|.|TRBV20-1
CSAREAGTGNAEAFF
TGCAGTGCTAGAGAGGCCGGGACGGGGAACGCTGAAGCTTTCTTT
>TRBJ1-1|.|14|.|TRBV10-2
CASSESWGNTEAFF
TGCGCCAGCAGTGAATCGTGGGGGAACACTGAAGCTTTCTTT
>TRBJ2-7|.|14|.|TRBV20-1
CSARDSVGRDEQYF
TGCAGTGCTAGAGATAGTGTGGGGAGAGACGAGCAGTACTTC
>TRBJ2-7|few|14|.|TRBV7-8
CASSLAFEPREQYF
TGTGCCAGCAGCTTAGCATTCGAACCGCGGGAGCAGTACTTC
>TRBJ1-2|.|11|.|TRBV29-1
CSAVSGYGYTF
TGCAGCGCTGTGTCAGGGTACGGCTACACCTTC
>TRBJ2-1|many|16|TRBD2|TRBV13
CASSTALAGVNNEQFF
TGTGCCAGCAGCACCGCACTAGCGGGAGTCAACAATGAGCAGTTCTTC
>TRBJ2-7|few|14|TRBD2|TRBV25-1
CASSGAGGVYEQYF
TGTGCCAGCAGTGGCGCCGGGGGGGTTTACGAGCAGTACTTC
>TRBJ2-7|many|12|TRBD1|TRBV19
CASSDRGYEQYF
TGTGCCAGTAGCGACAGGGGCTACGAGCAGTACTTC
>TRBJ2-1|.|11|.|TRBV29-1
CSVEGVPEQFF
TGCAGCGTTGAAGGGGTTCCTGAGCAGTTCTTC
>TRBJ2-5|.|16|.|TRBV20-1
CSASVVDILYQETQYF
TGCAGTGCTAGTGTGGTGGACATACTGTACCAAGAGACCCAGTACTTC
>TRBJ2-2|.|14|.|TRBV20-1
CSAREARRTGELFF
TGCAGTGCTAGAGAGGCCAGGAGGACCGGGGAGCTGTTTTTT
>TRBJ2-7|.|14|TRBD1|TRBV5-5
CASSLSTGPREQYF
TGTGCCAGCAGCTTATCGACAGGGCCTAGGGAGCAGTACTTC
>TRBJ2-7|.|14|TRBD1|TRBV5-8
CASSLRQGAYEQYF
TGTGCCAGCAGCTTGCGACAGGGAGCCTACGAGCAGTACTTC
>TRBJ2-7|once|13|.|TRBV9
CASSVNSAYEQYF
TGTGCCAGCAGCGTTAATAGCGCCTACGAGCAGTACTTC
>TRBJ1-1|.|17|.|TRBV19
CASSILDNYLPNTEAFF
TGTGCCAGTAGTATCTTGGACAATTACTTACCGAACACTGAAGCTTTCTTT
>TRBJ2-7|.|11|TRBD1|TRBV29-1
CSGRQGYEQYF
TGCAGCGGCAGACAGGGGTACGAGCAGTACTTC
>TRBJ2-7|once|13|.|TRBV7-7
CASSSGTQYEHYF
TGTGCCAGCAGTTCAGGTACCCAATACGAGCATTACTTC
>TRBJ2-5|.|16|TRBD1|TRBV20-1
CSVLDWTGRPQETQYF
TGCAGTGTATTAGATTGGACAGGGAGGCCCCAAGAGACCCAGTACTTC
>TRBJ2-5|.|13|.|TRBV19
CASSLASQETQYF
TGTGCCAGTAGTCTAGCGTCCCAAGAGACCCAGTACTTC
>TRBJ2-7|.|12|.|TRBV7-9
CASSPREYEQYF
TGTGCCAGCAGCCCGCGCGAGTACGAGCAGTACTTC
>TRBJ2-7|.|15|.|TRBV19
CASSPRQDPTYEQYF
TGTGCCAGTAGTCCCAGACAGGATCCAACCTACGAGCAGTACTTC
>TRBJ2-2|.|12|.|TRBV7-2
CASSYKTTGLFF
TGTGCCAGCAGCTACAAAACCACAGGGCTGTTTTTT
>TRBJ2-7|.|14|.|TRBV24-1
CATSDCPGNYEQYF
TGTGCCACCAGTGATTGTCCAGGGAACTACGAGCAGTACTTC
>TRBJ1-2|.|14|.|TRBV9
CASSVGGGDYGYTF
TGTGCCAGCAGCGTAGGGGGGGGTGACTATGGCTACACCTTC
>TRBJ1-5|.|15|.|TRBV6-2/TRBV6-3
CASSMRAARGQPQHF
TGTGCCAGCAGCATGAGGGCAGCCCGGGGGCAGCCCCAGCATTTT
>TRBJ2-3|.|14|.|TRBV24-1
CATSDPILGGTQYF
TGTGCCACCAGTGATCCCATCCTGGGGGGTACGCAGTATTTT
>TRBJ2-1|.|15|.|TRBV24-1
CATSSDSSSYNEQFF
TGTGCCACCAGCTCTGACAGCAGCTCCTACAATGAGCAGTTCTTC
>TRBJ2-3|.|14|.|TRBV12-3/TRBV12-4
CASNSRPDTDTQYF
TGTGCCAGCAATTCAAGGCCGGACACAGATACGCAGTATTTT